The 31 T cell receptor beta chains presented below share a single source sample, sequenced in a study of T cells of healthy individuals. In TCRdb, the 5' RACE reads were re-called with MiXCR into one record per CDR3 protein. The table shows some 69,000 distinct CDR3 sequences, with under 20% occurring only once. These receptors all come from a human donor in good health.

This clonotype has just a few counts. CDR3 DNA: TGCAGCGTTGCTGTCGGGGGAGGTAGGACCGGGGAGCTGTTTTTT. Translating it yields CSVAVGGGRTGELFF. The gene calls are TRBV29-1 and TRBJ2-2, with TRBD2 as a possible D gene (6 bases). The CDR3 totals 15 residues. V shed 4 bases and J shed 5 bases, with 17 bases lying between them. The germline CDR1 and CDR2 sequences are SQVTM and ANQGSEA.

This clonotype was counted at least ten times. CDR3 coding DNA: TGTGCCATCAGTGTTAGACAGATTGACGGCGAGCAGTACTTC. Translated, it gives CAISVRQIDGEQYF. V usage is TRBV10-3 and J usage is TRBJ2-7, with D possibly matching TRBD1 (5 bases). The V end lost 4 bases, the J end lost 6 bases, and 16 bases lay between the germline ends. This CDR3 is built from 14 residues. CDR1 ENHRY and CDR2 SYGVKD come from the germline V gene.

V is TRBV2 and J is TRBJ2-3, with D possibly being TRBD2 (5 bases). This CDR3 region has 15 residues. The germline V gene has CDR1 SNHLY and CDR2 FYNNEI. V dropped 1 base and J dropped 1 base, with 9 bases sitting between them. CDR3: CASSEGLAGTDTQYF. In nucleotides, the CDR3 is TGTGCCAGCAGTGAAGGCCTAGCAGGCACAGATACGCAGTATTTT. The full variable domain, with the rest looked up from reference TRBV2 and TRBJ2-3, is EPEVTQTPSHQVTQMGQEVILRCVPISNHLYFYWYRQILGQKVEFLVSFYNNEISEKSEIFDDQFSVERPDGSNFTLKIRSTKLEDSAMYFCASSEGLAGTDTQYFGPGTRLTVL.

By sample share, this clonotype is medium-sized. The chain joins TRBV20-1 to TRBJ2-1; D ambiguous. The CDR3 covers 12 residues. Germline V CDR1 and CDR2: DFQATT, SNEGSKA (reference sequence). With 0 bases removed from V and 6 bases from J, the gap between germline ends came to 6 bases. Written as DNA, the CDR3 is TGCAGTGCTAGAGAGGACGGCAATGAGCAGTTCTTC. Protein sequence: CSAREDGNEQFF.

CDR3 residues: CASTSTSGYNEQFF. CDR3 DNA sequence: TGTGCCAGCACCTCGACTAGCGGGTACAATGAGCAGTTCTTC. V and J are TRBV7-2 and TRBJ2-1, with 10 bases that match TRBD2. Germline assignment: CDR1 SGHTA and CDR2 FQGNSA. V lost 7 bases, J lost 4 bases, and 4 bases stayed unmatched. The CDR3 contains 14 residues.

Worth noting for this clonotype: A read error may produce the germline difference seen at one junction end. The chain couples TRBV28 to TRBJ1-2; D remains unclear. CDR1 is MDHEN and CDR2 is SYDVKM in the germline V gene. There are 11 residues in the CDR3. In DNA form, the CDR3 reads TGTGTCAGCAGGCTAGACTATGGCTACACCTTC. Translation gives CVSRLDYGYTF.

This clonotype was found once. The CDR3 DNA sequence: TGCGCCAGCGGTTGGACAGGGGATGGGGAAAAACTGTTTTTT. Translation gives CASGWTGDGEKLFF. V is TRBV5-1 and J is TRBJ1-4; TRBD1 matches 9 bases. CDR3 length: 14 residues. Germline V gene data show CDR1 as SGHRS and CDR2 as YFSETQ. V lost 7 bases, J lost 8 bases, and 9 bases stayed unmatched.

In its sample, this clonotype was seen many times. The chain combines TRBV20-1 with TRBJ2-5; D unclear. Germline V gives CDR1 DFQATT, CDR2 SNEGSKA (reference sequence). This CDR3 spans 11 amino acids. The germline V and J ends were trimmed by 3 bases and 6 bases, with 8 bases remaining between them. The CDR3 loop is CSASASKTQYF. The CDR3 coding sequence is TGCAGTGCTAGTGCTTCGAAGACCCAGTACTTC.

The chain carries TRBV7-6 and TRBJ2-3; no clear D gene. The CDR3 loop spans 16 amino acids. Germline V gene sequence: CDR1 SGHVS, CDR2 FNYEAQ. Deletions cut 4 bases from V and 0 bases from J, with 14 bases between. This CDR3 reads CASSYLLSQSTDTQYF. CDR3 in DNA: TGTGCCAGCAGCTACCTCCTCTCCCAGAGCACAGATACGCAGTATTTT.

The rearrangement uses TRBV3-1 and TRBJ2-1; D call uncertain. CDR3 length: 15 amino acids. With 8 bases removed from V and 0 bases from J, the gap between germline ends came to 14 bases. Germline V CDR1 and CDR2: LGHDT, YNNKEL (reference sequence). CDR3 DNA sequence: TGTGCCAGCTCTCCTGGGATTAGCTCCTACAATGAGCAGTTCTTC. Its protein product is CASSPGISSYNEQFF.

The gene calls are TRBV6-6 and TRBJ1-5; no clear D. The V end was cut by 8 bases, the J end by 4 bases, with 12 bases between. The germline gives CDR1 MNHNY, CDR2 SVGAGI (reference sequence). There are 13 residues in the CDR3. The DNA for the CDR3 is TGTGCCAGCTATCTAGCCTTAAATCAGCCCCAGCATTTT. Amino acid sequence: CASYLALNQPQHF.

This clonotype was recorded at least ten times. The chain couples TRBV7-2 to TRBJ2-5; possibly TRBD1 for D (5 bases). V lost 0 bases, J lost 5 bases, and 10 bases lay in between. CDR1 is SGHTA, CDR2 FQGNSA, per germline. This CDR3 has 14 residues. The CDR3: CASSLAVGLETQYF. Written as DNA, the CDR3 is TGTGCCAGCAGCTTAGCGGTGGGGCTGGAGACCCAGTACTTC.

The chain links TRBV27 to TRBJ2-1; D is undetermined. The ends were cut back, 7 bases at V and 5 bases at J, with 6 bases in the middle. The germline V gene has CDR1 MNHEY and CDR2 SMNVEV (reference sequence). CDR3 length equals 11 residues. The CDR3 reads CASTWNNEQFF. CDR3 bases: TGTGCCAGCACCTGGAACAATGAGCAGTTCTTC.

This clonotype occurred many times. The chain carries TRBV19 and TRBJ1-2, with unresolved D. Germline values: CDR1 LNHDA, CDR2 SQIVND (reference sequence). The CDR3 consists of 13 residues. V was shortened by 4 bases and J by 1 base, with 7 bases between the two germline ends. The CDR3 here is CASSSGSNYGYTF. DNA of the CDR3: TGTGCCAGTAGTAGCGGCAGTAACTATGGCTACACCTTC.

This clonotype has a count of ten or more. This chain joins TRBV20-1 and TRBJ1-1; the D gene is possibly TRBD1 (5 bases). The ends were cut back, 3 bases at V and 4 bases at J, with 9 bases in the middle. CDR1 is DFQATT, CDR2 SNEGSKA, per germline (reference sequence). The CDR3 has 12 residues. CDR3 DNA sequence: TGCAGTGCTAGCAGGGCTAGCACTGAAGCTTTCTTT. This codes for CSASRASTEAFF.

The chain is built from TRBV10-3 and TRBJ2-2; D is unclear. CDR3 length: 10 amino acids. Trimming removed 11 bases from V and 8 bases from J, with 9 bases in between. The germline V gene has CDR1 ENHRY and CDR2 SYGVKD. For the CDR3, the DNA is TGTGCCGCAGGTCGGGGGGAGCTGTTTTTT. Its protein is CAAGRGELFF.

The V gene is TRBV25-1, the J gene TRBJ1-3; D ambiguous. CDR3 length: 15 residues. Looked up from germline, CDR1 is MGHDK and CDR2 is SYGVNS. The V end lost 6 bases, the J end lost 6 bases, and 18 bases lay between the germline ends. CDR3: CASRPLKIEENTIYF. CDR3 sequence (DNA): TGTGCCAGCAGACCTTTAAAGATCGAGGAAAACACCATATATTTT.

This clonotype appeared many times. The CDR3 loop is CASSGPPPPSGSSTDTQYF. Here the CDR3 DNA reads TGTGCCAGCAGTGGACCTCCACCTCCCAGCGGGAGTTCGACAGATACGCAGTATTTT. V is TRBV2 and J is TRBJ2-3; 8 nucleotides align to TRBD2. Germline lookup yields CDR1 SNHLY and CDR2 FYNNEI. V lost 4 bases, J lost 3 bases, and 18 bases stayed unmatched. The CDR3 extends over 19 amino acids.

There are many counts of this clonotype. V and J are TRBV9 and TRBJ2-1; possibly TRBD2 for D (5 bases). Trimming cost V 7 bases and J 0 bases, with 11 bases left between them. The germline gives CDR1 SGDLS, CDR2 YYNGEE. This CDR3 is 14 amino acids long. The CDR3 loop reads CASAGVGSYNEQFF. The CDR3 DNA reads as TGTGCCAGCGCCGGGGTAGGCTCCTACAATGAGCAGTTCTTC.

This clonotype was seen a few times. The J gene is TRBJ1-2, the V gene TRBV7-2; TRBD1 matches 7 bases. CDR1 and CDR2 (germline): SGHTA, FQGNSA. With V trimmed by 3 bases and J by 4 bases, 8 bases remained unmatched. The CDR3 consists of 15 residues. Here the CDR3 DNA reads TGTGCCAGCAGCTTGAGGGGGCGGCCCTCCTATGGCTACACCTTC. Translation gives CASSLRGRPSYGYTF.

This clonotype came up a few times. The chain is built from TRBV5-1 and TRBJ2-2; D not resolved. Per germline, CDR1 SGHRS and CDR2 YFSETQ. The CDR3 has 17 residues. V lost 0 bases and J lost 5, with 17 bases in between. The CDR3 nucleotides are TGCGCCAGCAGCTTGGCCGGTCGTTCAGCGACTACCGGGGAGCTGTTTTTT. This translates into CASSLAGRSATTGELFF.

The chain recombines TRBV6-6 with TRBJ1-1; D perhaps matches TRBD1 (5 bases). Germline V CDR1 and CDR2: MNHNY, SVGAGI (reference sequence). The CDR3 length is 14 residues. The V and J ends lost 0 bases and 2 bases respectively, with 7 bases between them. This CDR3 is CASSYSTANTEAFF. The CDR3 DNA follows: TGTGCCAGCAGTTACTCGACAGCAAACACTGAAGCTTTCTTT.

The rearrangement links TRBV12-3 or TRBV12-4 to TRBJ2-2; 10 bases fit TRBD2. The trim removed 0 bases at V and 7 bases at J, leaving 8 bases unmatched. CDR3 length equals 17 residues. In DNA, the CDR3 is TGTGCCAGCAGTTTAGCGTTACTAGCGGGGCCAGACGGGGAGCTGTTTTTT. Protein: CASSLALLAGPDGELFF.

There are many counts of this clonotype. The chain carries TRBV27 and TRBJ1-5; the D gene is possibly TRBD1 (5 bases). This CDR3 is built from 14 residues. V lost 2 bases, J lost 4 bases, and 9 bases lay in between. In germline, CDR1 is MNHEY, CDR2 SMNVEV (reference sequence). This CDR3 reads CASSLRGSNQPQHF. As DNA, the CDR3 is TGTGCCAGCAGTTTAAGGGGTTCTAATCAGCCCCAGCATTTT.

This clonotype was detected only a few times. An end of the junction does not agree with germline; a read error may underlie this. The chain employs TRBV13 and TRBJ2-7; 13 bases match TRBD2. Germline loops: CDR1 PRHDT, CDR2 FYEKMQ (reference sequence). This CDR3 contains 16 residues. The CDR3 DNA sequence: TGTGCCGGCAGCCTAGGCCGACTAGCGGGAGGCTACGAGCAGTACTTC. Its protein is CAGSLGRLAGGYEQYF.

Remarks on this clonotype: An end of the junction differs from the germline gene, which may be a read error. The rearrangement joins TRBV28 to TRBJ2-1, with D unresolved. This CDR3 contains 13 residues. The germline CDR1 and CDR2 sequences are MDHEN and SYDVKM. The DNA of the CDR3 is TGTACCAGCAGTCGCCCGCCAGGAAATGAGCAGTTCTTC. Residues: CTSSRPPGNEQFF.

The J gene is TRBJ2-7, the V gene TRBV6-2 or TRBV6-3; D unresolved. This CDR3 region has 12 residues. Trimming left V 4 bases short and J 3 bases short, with 7 bases between. CDR1 and CDR2 (germline): MNHEY, SVGEGT. In nucleotides, the CDR3 is TGTGCCAGCAGTTCGTATGGCTACGAGCAGTACTTC. Protein sequence: CASSSYGYEQYF.

The chain links TRBV7-6 to TRBJ1-4; 7 bases line up with TRBD1. The CDR3 loop spans 12 amino acids. Germline CDR1 is SGHVS and CDR2 is FNYEAQ. The V gene end was trimmed by 4 bases and the J gene end by 8 bases; junction bases not matched to a gene: 1. The CDR3 DNA reads as TGTGCCAGCAGCTCAGGGGGGGAAAAACTGTTTTTT. Encoded protein: CASSSGGEKLFF. The entire variable domain, with the rest obtained from reference TRBV7-6 and TRBJ1-4, is as follows: GAGVSQSPRYKVTKRGQDVALRCDPISGHVSLYWYRQALGQGPEFLTYFNYEAQQDKSGLPNDRFSAERPEGSISTLTIQRTEQRDSAMYRCASSSGGEKLFFGSGTQLSVL.

At least ten counts were recorded for this clonotype. CDR3 region: CSASSGETSYEQYF. The CDR3 DNA reads as TGCAGTGCTAGTAGCGGAGAAACTTCCTACGAGCAGTACTTC. The V call is TRBV20-1, the J call TRBJ2-7; D perhaps matches TRBD2 (6 bases). Germline values: CDR1 DFQATT, CDR2 SNEGSKA (reference sequence). The CDR3 has 14 amino acids. Trimming pared 3 bases from V and 1 base from J, leaving 13 bases between.

This chain connects TRBV4-2 to TRBJ2-3; D is unclear. V dropped 1 base and J dropped 4 bases, with 6 bases sitting between them. From germline, CDR1 is LGHNA and CDR2 YNFKEQ. This CDR3 has 13 amino acids. The CDR3 DNA sequence: TGTGCCAGCAGCCAAGTAGCCTCAGATACGCAGTATTTT. As protein: CASSQVASDTQYF.

This clonotype is medium-sized within its sample. The rearrangement links TRBV7-2 to TRBJ2-5, with D tentatively TRBD2 (5 bases). Per the germline V gene, CDR1 is SGHTA and CDR2 is FQGNSA. V gave up 5 bases and J gave up 8 bases, with 12 bases separating them. The CDR3 covers 12 residues. The CDR3, as DNA: TGTGCCAGCAGCGCGGACGGGGTAACCCAGTACTTC. It specifies CASSADGVTQYF.